This T cell receptor (beta chain) was observed in a study of CD8+ T cells in alopecia areata. At the level of the study: In an open-label trial, patients got 5 to 10 mg tofacitinib twice daily.

V was clipped by 9 bases and J by 2 bases, with 14 bases between them. Germline V CDR1 and CDR2: MGHRA, YSYEKL. CDR3 length equals 14 residues. The sequencing template was cDNA reverse transcribed from extracted RNA. Libraries were prepared by immunoSEQ multiplex PCR; TCRdb keeps only in-frame clonotypes and omits some of them. The sample holds roughly 170,000 clones, roughly 64% seen once. Indicated treatment: oral pan-JAK inhibitor, 5-10 mg twice daily. Alopecia areata patients provided lesional scalp punch biopsies and peripheral blood, both collected for the study. Study-level results: Having just one nonresponder leaves the connection between baseline CD8+ expansion and response unresolved. Normal scalp showed lower clonality than lesional scalp, especially alopecia totalis/universalis.

As regards this clone: Its specificity is unknown.

This TCR was recovered from a human donor with alopecia areata. The input for sequencing was CD8+ T cells sorted from blood, taken at week 24, from a patient treated with tofacitinib. The chain couples TRBV4-1 to TRBJ2-1; weak D call: TRBD2 (7 bases). CDR3 sequence: CASSRGGAYNEQFF. In nucleotides, the CDR3 is TGCGCCAGTAGTCGCGGGGGCGCCTACAATGAGCAGTTCTTC.